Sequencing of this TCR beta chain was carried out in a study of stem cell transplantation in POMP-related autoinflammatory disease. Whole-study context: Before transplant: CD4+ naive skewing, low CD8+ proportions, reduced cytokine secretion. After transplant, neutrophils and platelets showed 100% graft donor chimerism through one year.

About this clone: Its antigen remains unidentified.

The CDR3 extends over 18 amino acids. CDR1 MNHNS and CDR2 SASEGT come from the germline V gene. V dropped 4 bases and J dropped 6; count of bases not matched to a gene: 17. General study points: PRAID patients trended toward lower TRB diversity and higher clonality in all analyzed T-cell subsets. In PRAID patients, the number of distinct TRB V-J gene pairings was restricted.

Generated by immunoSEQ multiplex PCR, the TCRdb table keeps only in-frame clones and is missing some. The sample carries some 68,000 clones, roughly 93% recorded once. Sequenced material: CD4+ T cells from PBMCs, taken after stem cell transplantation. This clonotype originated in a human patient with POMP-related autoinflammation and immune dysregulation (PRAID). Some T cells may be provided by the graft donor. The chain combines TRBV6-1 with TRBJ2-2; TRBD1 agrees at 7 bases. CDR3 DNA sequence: TGTGCCAGCAGTGGAACCCCGACAGGGCTCCTAGCCCCCGGGGAGCTGTTTTTT. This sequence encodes CASSGTPTGLLAPGELFF.